These 2 T cell receptor beta chains originate from one sample sequenced in a study of shared clonotypes between healthy human individuals. Generated by immunoSEQ multiplex PCR, the TCRdb table keeps only in-frame clones and is missing some. The sample shows hundreds of thousands of clones, around 78% of them seen only once. The sequenced sample consisted of PBMCs. Receptors were obtained from a woman in her thirties or forties in good health. Some clones in this sample may be carry-over from other donors' samples.

V usage is TRBV10-3 and J usage is TRBJ1-1, with D perhaps matching TRBD1 (5 bases). The V end was cut by 7 bases, the J end by 4 bases, with 16 bases between. The germline V gene has CDR1 ENHRY and CDR2 SYGVKD. CDR3 size: 14 residues. The CDR3 region is CAITGGGDGTEAFF. CDR3 sequence (DNA): TGTGCCATCACCGGGGGGGGTGACGGCACTGAAGCTTTCTTT.

This clone was counted a few times. The chain recombines TRBV6-1 with TRBJ2-7, with D maybe TRBD2 (5 bases). This CDR3 is built from 16 residues. Germline assignment: CDR1 MNHNS and CDR2 SASEGT. V was trimmed by 2 bases and J by 0 bases, leaving 14 bases between them. CDR3 coding DNA: TGTGCCAGCAGTGAAAGGTCGGACTCTTACTCCTACGAGCAGTACTTC. It is translated as CASSERSDSYSYEQYF.